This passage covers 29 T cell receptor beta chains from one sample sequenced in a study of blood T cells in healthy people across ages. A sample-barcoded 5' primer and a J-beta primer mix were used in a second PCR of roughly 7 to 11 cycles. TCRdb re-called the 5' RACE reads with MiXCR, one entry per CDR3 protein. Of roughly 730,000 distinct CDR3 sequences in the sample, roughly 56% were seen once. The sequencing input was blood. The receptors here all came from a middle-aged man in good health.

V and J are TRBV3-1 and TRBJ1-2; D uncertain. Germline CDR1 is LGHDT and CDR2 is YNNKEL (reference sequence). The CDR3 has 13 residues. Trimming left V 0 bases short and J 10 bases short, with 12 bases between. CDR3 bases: TGTGCCAGCAGCCAAGAATCGTTTGGGATCTACACCTTC. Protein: CASSQESFGIYTF.

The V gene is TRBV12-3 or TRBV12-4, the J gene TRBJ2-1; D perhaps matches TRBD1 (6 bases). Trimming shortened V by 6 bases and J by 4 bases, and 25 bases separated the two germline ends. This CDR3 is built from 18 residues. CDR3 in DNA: TGTGCCAGCAGCAGCGACCAGGGGACACACCCAGATTACAATGAGCAGTTCTTC. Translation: CASSSDQGTHPDYNEQFF.

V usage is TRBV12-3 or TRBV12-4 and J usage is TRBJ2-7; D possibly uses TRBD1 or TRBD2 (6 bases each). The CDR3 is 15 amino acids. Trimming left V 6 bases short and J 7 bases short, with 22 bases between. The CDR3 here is CASRRDSRGTNEQYF. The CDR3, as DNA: TGTGCCAGCAGACGGGACTCTAGGGGGACCAATGAGCAGTACTTC.

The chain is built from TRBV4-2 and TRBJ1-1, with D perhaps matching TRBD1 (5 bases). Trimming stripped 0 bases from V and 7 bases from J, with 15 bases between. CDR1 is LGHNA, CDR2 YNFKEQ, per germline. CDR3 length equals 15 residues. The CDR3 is CASSQDKGHGYEAFF. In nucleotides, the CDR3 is TGTGCCAGCAGCCAAGATAAGGGGCACGGGTATGAAGCTTTCTTT.

The CDR3 DNA is TGTGCCAGCAGTTTAGATTCCGAAGATACGCAGTATTTT. It encodes CASSLDSEDTQYF. The rearrangement joins TRBV12-3 or TRBV12-4 to TRBJ2-3; D is unclear. Trimming removed 1 base from V and 5 bases from J, with 7 bases in between. There are 13 residues in the CDR3.

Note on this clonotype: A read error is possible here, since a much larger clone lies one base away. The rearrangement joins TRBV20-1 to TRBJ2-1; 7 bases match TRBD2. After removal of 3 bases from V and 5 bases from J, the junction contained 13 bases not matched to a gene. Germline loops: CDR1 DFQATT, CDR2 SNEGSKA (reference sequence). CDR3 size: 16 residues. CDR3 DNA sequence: TGCAGTGCTAGGAGAGGCGTGGGAGGGTCCGACAATGAGCAGTTCTTC. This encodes CSARRGVGGSDNEQFF.

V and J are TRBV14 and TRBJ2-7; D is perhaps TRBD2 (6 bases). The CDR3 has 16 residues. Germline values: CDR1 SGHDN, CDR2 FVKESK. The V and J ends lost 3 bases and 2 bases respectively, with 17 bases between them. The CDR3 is CASSQGGRFSAYEQYF. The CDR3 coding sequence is TGTGCCAGCAGCCAGGGGGGAAGATTTTCGGCCTACGAGCAGTACTTC.

The chain's CDR3 is CATSDPDRGGANVLTF. CDR3 nucleotide sequence: TGTGCCACCAGTGATCCGGACCGTGGCGGGGCCAACGTCCTGACTTTC. This chain connects TRBV24-1 to TRBJ2-6; no reliable D call. V gave up 3 bases and J gave up 4 bases, with 12 bases separating them. CDR3 length: 16 residues. The germline CDR1 and CDR2 sequences are KGHDR and SFDVKD.

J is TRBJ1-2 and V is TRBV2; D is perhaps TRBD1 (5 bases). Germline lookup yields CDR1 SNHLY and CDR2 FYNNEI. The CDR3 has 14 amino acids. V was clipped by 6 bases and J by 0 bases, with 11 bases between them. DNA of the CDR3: TGTGCCAGCAGCAGGACACCCTCTAACTATGGCTACACCTTC. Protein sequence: CASSRTPSNYGYTF.

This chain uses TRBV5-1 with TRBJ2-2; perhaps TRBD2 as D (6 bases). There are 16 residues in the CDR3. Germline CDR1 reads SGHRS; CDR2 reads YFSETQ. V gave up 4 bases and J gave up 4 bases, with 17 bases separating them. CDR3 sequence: CASSPGVGVVTGELFF. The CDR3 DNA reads TGCGCCAGCAGCCCGGGAGTTGGGGTCGTCACCGGGGAGCTGTTTTTT.

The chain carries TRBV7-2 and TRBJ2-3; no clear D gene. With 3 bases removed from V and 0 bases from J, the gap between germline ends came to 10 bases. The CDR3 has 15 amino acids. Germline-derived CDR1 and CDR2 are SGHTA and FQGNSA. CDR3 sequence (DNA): TGTGCCAGCAGCTTGGTGAAAGCTAGCACAGATACGCAGTATTTT. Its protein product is CASSLVKASTDTQYF.

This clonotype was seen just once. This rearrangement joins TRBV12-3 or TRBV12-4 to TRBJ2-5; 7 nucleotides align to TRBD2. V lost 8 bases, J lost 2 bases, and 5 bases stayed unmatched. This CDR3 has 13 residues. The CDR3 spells CASASGGQETQYF. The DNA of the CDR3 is TGTGCCAGCGCATCGGGAGGTCAAGAGACCCAGTACTTC.

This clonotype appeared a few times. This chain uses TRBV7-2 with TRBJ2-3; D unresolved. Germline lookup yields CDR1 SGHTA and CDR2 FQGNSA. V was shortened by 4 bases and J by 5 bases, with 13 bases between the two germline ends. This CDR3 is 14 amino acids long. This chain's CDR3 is CASSSLPGVDTQYF. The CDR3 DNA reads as TGTGCCAGCAGCTCCCTCCCTGGGGTAGATACGCAGTATTTT.

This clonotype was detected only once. The CDR3 loop reads CASSSEAHQPQHF. The CDR3 bases are TGTGCCAGCTCGTCGGAAGCTCATCAGCCCCAGCATTTT. The gene calls are TRBV7-9 and TRBJ1-5, with no clear D. The germline V gene has CDR1 SEHNR and CDR2 FQNEAQ (reference sequence). This CDR3 is built from 13 residues. V was clipped by 8 bases and J by 5 bases, with 13 bases between them.

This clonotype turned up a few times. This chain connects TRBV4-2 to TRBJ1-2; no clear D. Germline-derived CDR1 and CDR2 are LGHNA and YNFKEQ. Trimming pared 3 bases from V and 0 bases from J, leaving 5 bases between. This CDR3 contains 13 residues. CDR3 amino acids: CASSQQSNYGYTF. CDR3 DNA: TGTGCCAGCAGCCAGCAGTCTAACTATGGCTACACCTTC.

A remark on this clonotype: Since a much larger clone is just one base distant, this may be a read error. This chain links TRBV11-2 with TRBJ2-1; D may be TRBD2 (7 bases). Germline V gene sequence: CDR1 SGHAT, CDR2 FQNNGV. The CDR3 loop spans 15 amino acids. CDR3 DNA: TGTGCCAGCGGCTTAGGAGGGGGGGGATACAATGAGCAGTTCTTC. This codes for CASGLGGGGYNEQFF.

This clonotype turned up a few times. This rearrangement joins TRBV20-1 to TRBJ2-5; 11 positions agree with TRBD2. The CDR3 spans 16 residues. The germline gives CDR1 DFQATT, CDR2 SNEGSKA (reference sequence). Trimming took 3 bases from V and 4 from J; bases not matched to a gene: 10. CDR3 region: CSASSSGRAGGETQYF. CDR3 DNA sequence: TGCAGTGCTAGCAGTAGCGGGAGGGCCGGCGGAGAGACCCAGTACTTC.

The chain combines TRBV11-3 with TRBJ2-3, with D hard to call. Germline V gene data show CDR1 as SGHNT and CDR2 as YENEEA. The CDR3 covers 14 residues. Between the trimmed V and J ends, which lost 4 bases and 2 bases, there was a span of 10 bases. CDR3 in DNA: TGTGCCAGCAGCTACGACACCTCCACAGATACGCAGTATTTT. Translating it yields CASSYDTSTDTQYF. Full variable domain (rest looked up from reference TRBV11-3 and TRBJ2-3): EAGVVQSPRYKIIEKKQPVAFWCNPISGHNTLYWYLQNLGQGPELLIRYENEEAVDDSQLPKDRFSAERLKGVDSTLKIQPAELGDSAVYLCASSYDTSTDTQYFGPGTRLTVL.

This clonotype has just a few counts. The CDR3: CATSSPPGTGDNRGNQPQHF. The CDR3 region has the DNA TGTGCCACCAGTTCACCCCCCGGGACAGGGGATAATAGGGGCAATCAGCCCCAGCATTTT. The chain joins TRBV24-1 to TRBJ1-5; TRBD1 aligns across 10 bases. The CDR3 length is 20 residues. Per germline, CDR1 KGHDR and CDR2 SFDVKD. The junction had 18 bases not matched to a gene; V was cut back by 6 bases and J by 2 bases.

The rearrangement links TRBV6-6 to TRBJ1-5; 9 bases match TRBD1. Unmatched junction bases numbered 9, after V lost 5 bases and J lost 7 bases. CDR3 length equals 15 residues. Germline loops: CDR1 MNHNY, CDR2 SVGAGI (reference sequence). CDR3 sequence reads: CASSTKQGAWQPQHF. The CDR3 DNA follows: TGTGCCAGCAGTACGAAACAGGGGGCTTGGCAGCCCCAGCATTTT.

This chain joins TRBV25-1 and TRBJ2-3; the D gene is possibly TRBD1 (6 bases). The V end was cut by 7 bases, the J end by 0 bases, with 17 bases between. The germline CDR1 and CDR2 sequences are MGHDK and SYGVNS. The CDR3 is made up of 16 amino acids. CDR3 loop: CASKPYRDISTDTQYF. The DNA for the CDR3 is TGTGCCAGCAAACCCTACCGGGACATCAGCACAGATACGCAGTATTTT.

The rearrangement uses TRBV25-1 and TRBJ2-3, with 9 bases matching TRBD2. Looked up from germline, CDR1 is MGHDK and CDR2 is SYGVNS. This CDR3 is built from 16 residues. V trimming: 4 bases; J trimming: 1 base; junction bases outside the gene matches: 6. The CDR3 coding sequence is TGTGCCAGCAGTGGGTCGGTAGCGGGAGGCACAGATACGCAGTATTTT. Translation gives CASSGSVAGGTDTQYF. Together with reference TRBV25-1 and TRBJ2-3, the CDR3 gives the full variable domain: EADIYQTPRYLVIGTGKKITLECSQTMGHDKMYWYQQDPGMELHLIHYSYGVNSTEKGDLSSESTVSRIRTEHFPLTLESARPSHTSQYLCASSGSVAGGTDTQYFGPGTRLTVL.

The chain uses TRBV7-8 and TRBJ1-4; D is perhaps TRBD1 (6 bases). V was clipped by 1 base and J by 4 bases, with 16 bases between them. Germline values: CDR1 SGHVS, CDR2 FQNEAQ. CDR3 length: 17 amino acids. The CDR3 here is CASSLGRVQGFNEKLFF. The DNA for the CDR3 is TGTGCCAGCAGCTTAGGGAGGGTGCAGGGGTTTAATGAAAAACTGTTTTTT.

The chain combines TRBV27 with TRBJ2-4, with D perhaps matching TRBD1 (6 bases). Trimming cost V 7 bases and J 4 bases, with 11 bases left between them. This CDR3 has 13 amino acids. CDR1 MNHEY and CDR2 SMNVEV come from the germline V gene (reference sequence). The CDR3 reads CASKGTLKNIQYF. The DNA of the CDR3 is TGTGCCAGCAAAGGGACACTGAAAAACATTCAGTACTTC.

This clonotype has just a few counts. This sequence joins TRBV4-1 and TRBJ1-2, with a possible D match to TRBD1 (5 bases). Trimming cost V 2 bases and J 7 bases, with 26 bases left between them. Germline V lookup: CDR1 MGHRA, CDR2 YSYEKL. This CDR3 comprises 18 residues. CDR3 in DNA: TGCGCCAGCAGCCAAACCCTACTTTCAGGGATATTCATGGGTGGCTACACCTTC. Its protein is CASSQTLLSGIFMGGYTF.

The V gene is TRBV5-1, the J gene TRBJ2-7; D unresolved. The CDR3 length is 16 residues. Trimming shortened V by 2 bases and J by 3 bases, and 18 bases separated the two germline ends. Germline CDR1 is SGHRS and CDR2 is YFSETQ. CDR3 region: CASSFTTWSPSYEQYF. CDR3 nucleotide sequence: TGCGCCAGCAGCTTTACCACGTGGAGCCCGAGCTACGAGCAGTACTTC.

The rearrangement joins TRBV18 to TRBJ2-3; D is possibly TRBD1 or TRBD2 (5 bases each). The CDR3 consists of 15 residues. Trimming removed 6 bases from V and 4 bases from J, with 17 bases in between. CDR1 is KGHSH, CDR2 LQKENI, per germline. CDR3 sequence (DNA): TGTGCCAGCTCTCCCGGGACCTCAAAATCAGATACGCAGTATTTT. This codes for CASSPGTSKSDTQYF.

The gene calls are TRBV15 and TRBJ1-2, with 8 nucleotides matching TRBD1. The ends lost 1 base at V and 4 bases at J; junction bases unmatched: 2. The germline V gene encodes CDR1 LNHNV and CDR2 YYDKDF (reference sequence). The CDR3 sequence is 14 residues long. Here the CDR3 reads CATSRAGTGYGYTF. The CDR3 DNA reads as TGTGCCACCAGCAGAGCCGGGACAGGCTATGGCTACACCTTC.

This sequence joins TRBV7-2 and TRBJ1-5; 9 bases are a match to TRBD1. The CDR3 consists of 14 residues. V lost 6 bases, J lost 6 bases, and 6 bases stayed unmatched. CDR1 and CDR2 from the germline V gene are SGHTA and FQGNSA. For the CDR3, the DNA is TGTGCCAGCAGATACACAGGGGGCAGTCAGCCCCAGCATTTT. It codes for CASRYTGGSQPQHF.